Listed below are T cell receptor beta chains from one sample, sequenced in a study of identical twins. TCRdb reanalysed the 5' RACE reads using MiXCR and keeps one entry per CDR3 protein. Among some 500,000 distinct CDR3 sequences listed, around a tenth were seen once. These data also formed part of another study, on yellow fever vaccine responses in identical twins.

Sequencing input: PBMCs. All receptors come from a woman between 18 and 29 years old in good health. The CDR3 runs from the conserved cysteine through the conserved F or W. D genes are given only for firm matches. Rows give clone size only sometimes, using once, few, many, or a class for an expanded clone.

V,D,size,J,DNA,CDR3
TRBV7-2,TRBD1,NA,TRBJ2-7,TGTGCCAGCAGAAGGGGGACAGCAGAAACCTACGAGCAGTACTTC,CASRRGTAETYEQYF
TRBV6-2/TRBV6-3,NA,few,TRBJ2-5,TGTGCCAGCAGTTCTCAAACAGAGACCCAGTACTTC,CASSSQTETQYF
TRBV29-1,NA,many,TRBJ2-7,TGCAGCGTTGAAGGGTCCTACTACGAGCAGTACTTC,CSVEGSYYEQYF
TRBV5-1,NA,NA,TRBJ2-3,TGCGCCAGCAGCTGGGACGACACAGATACGCAGTATTTT,CASSWDDTDTQYF
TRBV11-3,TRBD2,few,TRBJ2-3,TGTGCCAGCAGCTTAGGGTCGGGAGGCGGGGCAGATACGCAGTATTTT,CASSLGSGGGADTQYF
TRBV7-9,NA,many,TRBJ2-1,TGTGCCAGCAGCCACCCCCTGAGCTCCTACAATGAGCAGTTCTTC,CASSHPLSSYNEQFF
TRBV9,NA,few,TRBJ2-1,TGTGCCAGCAGCGTAGTATTGGGAGATTCCTACAATGAGCAGTTCTTC,CASSVVLGDSYNEQFF
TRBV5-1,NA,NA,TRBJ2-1,TGCGCCAGCAGGAGAACAGGGACCAATGAGCAGTTCTTC,CASRRTGTNEQFF
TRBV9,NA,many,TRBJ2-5,TGTGCCAGCAGCGTAGGAGTCCAAGAGACCCAGTACTTC,CASSVGVQETQYF
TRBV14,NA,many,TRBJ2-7,TGTGCCAGCAGTCTGCGGGCAGGGGAGATCTACGAGCAGTACTTC,CASSLRAGEIYEQYF
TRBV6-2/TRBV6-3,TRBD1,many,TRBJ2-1,TGTGCCAGCAGCCCACAGGGGAACCCCGCTACCAATGAGCAGTTCTTC,CASSPQGNPATNEQFF
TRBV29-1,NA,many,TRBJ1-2,TGCAGCGTTCAAGAAGGCGGGTATGGCTACACCTTC,CSVQEGGYGYTF
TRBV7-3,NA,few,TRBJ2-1,TGTGCCAGCAGCTTAATGGACAAGGCTGAGCAGTTCTTC,CASSLMDKAEQFF
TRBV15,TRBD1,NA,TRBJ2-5,TGTGCCACCAGCAGAGGGGGGACAGGGGGCTTACAAGAGACCCAGTACTTC,CATSRGGTGGLQETQYF
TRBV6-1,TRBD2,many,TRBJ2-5,TGTGCCAGCACCGAGGGGGTGAGACTAGCGGTACAAGAGACCCAGTACTTC,CASTEGVRLAVQETQYF
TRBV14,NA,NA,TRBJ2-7,TGTGCCAGCAGCCACCGACGGGGCGACGGAGGCGAGCAGTACTTC,CASSHRRGDGGEQYF
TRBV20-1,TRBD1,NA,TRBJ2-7,TGCTGTGCTAGAGATTGGGGACAGGGGGCCTACGAGCAGTACTTC,CCARDWGQGAYEQYF
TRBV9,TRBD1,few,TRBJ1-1,TGTGCCAGCAACAGGGGGAGGGACACTGAAGCTTTCTTT,CASNRGRDTEAFF
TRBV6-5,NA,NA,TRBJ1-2,TGTGCCAGCAGTTACTCTGGCAGGCTTGACGGCTACACCTTC,CASSYSGRLDGYTF
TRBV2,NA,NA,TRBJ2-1,TGTGCCAGCAGGGAACAGCCCACTATCACTTACAATGAGCAGTTCTTC,CASREQPTITYNEQFF
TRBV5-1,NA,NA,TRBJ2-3,TGCGCCAGCAGCCGAGAAGGACAGGGAGGGACAGATACGCAGTATTTT,CASSREGQGGTDTQYF
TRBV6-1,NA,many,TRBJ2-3,TGTGCCAGCAGTCCCCGCCTAGCGCCTAGCACAGATACGCAGTATTTT,CASSPRLAPSTDTQYF
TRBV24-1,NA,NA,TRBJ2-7,TGTGCCACCAGTGATTTGCACCTCGGAGAGCAGTACTTC,CATSDLHLGEQYF
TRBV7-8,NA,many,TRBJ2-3,TGTGCCAGCAGCTACTCAGCACGCACAGATACGCAGTATTTT,CASSYSARTDTQYF
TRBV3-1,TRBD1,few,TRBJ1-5,TGTGCCAGCAGCCAGGGACAGGGGGCCGGTCCCCAGCATTTT,CASSQGQGAGPQHF
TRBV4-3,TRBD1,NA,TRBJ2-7,TGCGCCAGCAGCCAAGGGACAGGGGTAGCCTACGAGCAGTACTTC,CASSQGTGVAYEQYF
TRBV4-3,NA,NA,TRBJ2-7,TGCGCCAGCAGCCAAGATTCCGCAACCTACGAGCAGTACTTC,CASSQDSATYEQYF
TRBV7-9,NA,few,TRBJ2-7,TGTGCCAGCAGCCCCTCAGACAGGAGCCCCTACGAGCAGTACTTC,CASSPSDRSPYEQYF
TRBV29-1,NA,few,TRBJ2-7,TGCAGCGTTGAAGATCCGGGACGGACCTACGAGCAGTACTTC,CSVEDPGRTYEQYF
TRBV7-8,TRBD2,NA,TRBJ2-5,TGTGCCAGCAGCTTATCCGCGGGAGCAGAGACCCAGTACTTC,CASSLSAGAETQYF
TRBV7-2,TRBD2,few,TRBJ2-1,TGTGCCAGCAGCTTAATGACGGGGGGCTACAATGAGCAGTTCTTC,CASSLMTGGYNEQFF
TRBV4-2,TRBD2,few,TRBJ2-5,TGTGCCAGCAGCCGAGAGACTAGCGGGGTCCAAGAGACCCAGTACTTC,CASSRETSGVQETQYF
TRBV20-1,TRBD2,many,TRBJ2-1,TGCAGTGCCTTCCTACTAGCGGGAGCTACATATGAGCAGTTCTTC,CSAFLLAGATYEQFF
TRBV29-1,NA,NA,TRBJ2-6,TGCAGCGTTGAAGTTCACGTCCCCCCTGGGGCCAACGTCCTGACTTTC,CSVEVHVPPGANVLTF
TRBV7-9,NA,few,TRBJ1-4,TGTGCCAGCAGCCAGTCCGGGACACTTGAAAAACTGTTTTTT,CASSQSGTLEKLFF
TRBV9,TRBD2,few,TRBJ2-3,TGTGCCAGCAACCTAGCGGGAGTAAGAGATACGCAGTATTTT,CASNLAGVRDTQYF
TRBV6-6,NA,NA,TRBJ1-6,TGTGCCAGCAGCCCCGGAGGCCTTACCCTCCACTTT,CASSPGGLTLHF
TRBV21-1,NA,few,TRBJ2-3,TGTGCCAGCGGGGGGACAGGGGGTACGCCAGATACGCAGTATTTT,CASGGTGGTPDTQYF
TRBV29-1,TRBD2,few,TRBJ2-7,TGCAGCGTTGGAAGTCCGGGACTAGCCTACGAGCAGTACTTC,CSVGSPGLAYEQYF
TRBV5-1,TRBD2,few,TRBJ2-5,TGCGCCAGCAGCTCAACGGGAGGGTTGGCAGAGACCCAGTACTTC,CASSSTGGLAETQYF
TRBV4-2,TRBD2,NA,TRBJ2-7,TGTGCCAGCAGCCAAGATCCTAGCGGGAGTGTCTACGAGCAGTACTTC,CASSQDPSGSVYEQYF
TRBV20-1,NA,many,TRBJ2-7,TGCAGTGCTAAAACAGGGGGGGTGGCCGAGCAGTACTTC,CSAKTGGVAEQYF